These 29 T cell receptor beta chains came from one sample sequenced in a study of tumor-infiltrating lymphocytes in primary liver carcinoma. It was unsorted whole blood that yielded blood RNA, and germline DNA was also extracted. Reverse transcription of 500 ng total RNA with a constant-region primer produced TCR beta cDNA. Slightly modified ARM-PCR served as the procedure for the TCR beta libraries. These libraries came from three rounds of nested multiplex PCR. TRBV1-TRBV30 forward primers paired with a C-beta reverse primer drove the first two PCR rounds, about 9 cycles each. TCRdb reprocessed the multiplex PCR reads via MiXCR and lists one record per CDR3 protein. In the table there are hundreds of thousands of distinct CDR3 sequences, around three fifths of which are singletons. The sample consisted of peripheral blood. The receptors were gathered from a man between 35 and 55 years old with primary liver carcinoma and hepatitis B virus infection.

In the case of this clonotype: A clone one base away is much larger, so this may be a read error. V usage is TRBV10-3 and J usage is TRBJ2-3; D is possibly TRBD2 (6 bases). Germline CDR1 and CDR2: ENHRY and SYGVKD. CDR3 length equals 15 residues. This CDR3 reads CVISESTGGTDTQYF. The DNA of the CDR3 is TGTGTCATCAGTGAGTCGACTGGAGGGACAGATACGCAGTATTTT.

Remarks on this clonotype: Possible read error: a much larger clone is one base away. The chain joins TRBV6-5 to TRBJ2-1; a possible D gene is TRBD1 (6 bases). Germline lookup yields CDR1 MNHEY and CDR2 SVGAGI. There are 13 residues in the CDR3. Here the CDR3 DNA reads TGTGCCTGCAGCCACAGGGACTACAATGAGCAGTTCTTC. Translation: CACSHRDYNEQFF.

This clonotype showed up just a few times. Given the absence of the conserved phenylalanine or tryptophan at the CDR3 end, a read error is likely. The rearrangement links TRBV10-3 to TRBJ2-3; D unclear. The V and J ends lost 8 bases and 6 bases respectively, with 12 bases between them. Germline V lookup: CDR1 ENHRY, CDR2 SYGVKD. The CDR3 is 12 amino acids. This chain's CDR3 is CAIGWTADTQYS. CDR3 coding DNA: TGTGCCATCGGTTGGACGGCGGATACGCAGTATTCT.

This clonotype was seen at least ten times. The J gene is TRBJ1-3, the V gene TRBV6-6; D remains unclear. This CDR3 has 14 residues. Germline CDR1 is MNHNY and CDR2 is SVGAGI (reference sequence). V lost 5 bases and J lost 2, with 10 bases in between. Here the CDR3 DNA reads TGTGCCAGCAGTCAAAACGAAGCTGGAAACACCATATATTTT. Translation gives CASSQNEAGNTIYF.

About this clonotype: A much more abundant neighbour one base away suggests this may be a read error. V and J are TRBV6-5 and TRBJ2-5; 10 nucleotides match TRBD2. The CDR3 is made up of 14 amino acids. The junction had 4 bases not matched to a gene; V was cut back by 6 bases and J by 3 bases. Germline loops: CDR1 MNHEY, CDR2 SVGAGI. The CDR3 DNA follows: TGTGCCAGCAGAGGACTAGCGGTAGAAGAGACCCAGTACTTC. Protein sequence: CASRGLAVEETQYF.

This clonotype has ten or more counts. This may stem from a read error, because a much larger clone lies one nucleotide away. The chain uses TRBV6-5 and TRBJ2-2; no firm D call. This CDR3 spans 13 amino acids. The ends were cut back, 0 bases at V and 1 base at J, with 0 bases in the middle. Germline loops: CDR1 MNHEY, CDR2 SVGAGI. CDR3 residues: CASSYSNTGELFF. CDR3 in DNA: TGTGCCAGCAGTTACTCGAACACCGGGGAGCTGTTTTTT.

On this clonotype: Possible read error: a much larger clone is one base away. The chain joins TRBV6-1 to TRBJ2-5; D might be TRBD1 (6 bases). The germline V gene has CDR1 MNHNS and CDR2 SASEGT. The CDR3 spans 15 residues. V lost 6 bases, J lost 4 bases, and 18 bases lay in between. The CDR3 DNA is TGTGCCAGCAGGAGGACAGAATCCGAACTAGAGACCCAGTACTTC. Translated: CASRRTESELETQYF.

This chain joins TRBV4-2 and TRBJ2-5, with D possibly being TRBD1 (5 bases). CDR3 length: 15 residues. Trimming took off 0 bases at V and 3 bases at J, with 11 bases between the two ends. Germline assignment: CDR1 LGHNA and CDR2 YNFKEQ. The CDR3 region has the DNA TGTGCCAGCAGCCAAGATCTGACAGCGAAAGAGACCCAGTACTTC. Its translation: CASSQDLTAKETQYF.

The chain combines TRBV29-1 with TRBJ2-1; 7 nucleotides agree with TRBD1. Trimming took 7 bases from V and 8 from J; bases not matched to a gene: 11. Germline CDR1 reads SQVTM; CDR2 reads ANQGSEA. The length of the CDR3 is 13 residues. CDR3 in DNA: TGCAGCGCCATGCGTACTGGACAGGATGAGCAGTTCTTC. It translates to CSAMRTGQDEQFF.

With regard to this clonotype: The junction does not match germline at one end; this may be a read error. The chain recombines TRBV6-6 with TRBJ1-1; D call uncertain. Per germline, CDR1 MNHNY and CDR2 SVGAGI (reference sequence). The CDR3 covers 16 residues. The CDR3 loop is CASSLKSGSKNTEASF. For the CDR3, the DNA is TGTGCCAGCAGTTTAAAATCCGGGAGTAAAAACACTGAAGCTTCCTTT.

The genes are TRBV28 and TRBJ2-7; D perhaps matches TRBD2 (7 bases). The CDR3 length is 11 residues. V lost 6 bases, J lost 13 bases, and 16 bases lay in between. Germline assignment: CDR1 MDHEN and CDR2 SYDVKM. CDR3 DNA: TGTGCCAGCAGCCAATGGGAGGGGGAATACTTC. Translated, it gives CASSQWEGEYF.

Comments on this clonotype: Germline and junction disagree at one end, which may indicate a read error. The chain carries TRBV6-2 or TRBV6-3 and TRBJ2-2; 9 bases align to TRBD2. Germline assignment: CDR1 MNHEY and CDR2 SVGEGT. The CDR3 runs to 15 residues. For the CDR3, the DNA is TGTGCCAGCAGAATTAGCGGGAGCGGCACCGGGGAGCTGGTTTTT. It is translated as CASRISGSGTGELVF.

Regarding this clonotype: Relative to the germline gene, one junction end is altered; a read error may explain this. The V and J genes are TRBV4-3 and TRBJ2-5; no reliable D call. The CDR3 covers 15 residues. In germline, CDR1 is LGHNA, CDR2 YSLEER. The CDR3 DNA sequence: TGCACCAGCAGCCGAGTGGCGGTGGTCCGAGAGACCCAGTACTTC. This codes for CTSSRVAVVRETQYF.

This clonotype was counted many times. The rearrangement uses TRBV12-3 or TRBV12-4 and TRBJ2-3; 11 nucleotides match TRBD2. Trimming at V came to 6 bases and at J to 2 bases, leaving 4 bases not matched to a gene. This CDR3 spans 15 amino acids. The CDR3 here is CASSPLAGDTDTQYF. Here the CDR3 DNA reads TGTGCCAGCAGCCCACTAGCGGGGGACACAGATACGCAGTATTTT.

Worth noting for this clonotype: A junction boundary mismatches the germline segment, possibly from a read error. The V gene is TRBV12-5, the J gene TRBJ1-5; D remains ambiguous. The CDR3 contains 14 residues. Germline lookup yields CDR1 LGHNT and CDR2 FRNRAP. The CDR3, as DNA: TGTGCTAATGGTTTGATAGGGTCTGAACTGCCCCAGCATTTT. This encodes CANGLIGSELPQHF.

This rearrangement joins TRBV20-1 to TRBJ2-5, with 10 nucleotides matching TRBD2. The CDR3 runs to 17 residues. CDR1 and CDR2 from the germline V gene are DFQATT and SNEGSKA (reference sequence). The V segment lost 3 bases and the J segment 4 bases; nucleotides outside the gene matches: 14. CDR3 in amino acids: CSASRGASGRAVETQYF. The CDR3 region has the DNA TGCAGTGCTAGTAGGGGTGCTAGCGGGAGAGCGGTAGAGACCCAGTACTTC.

This clonotype has a single count. A read error may explain this, as a much larger clone is one base away. The chain uses TRBV6-5 and TRBJ2-7; possibly TRBD1 for D (6 bases). The germline V gene encodes CDR1 MNHEY and CDR2 SVGAGI. V lost 4 bases and J lost 0, with 19 bases in between. This CDR3 is built from 17 residues. The CDR3 coding sequence is TGTGCCAGCAGTTTCTCAGGGGCGGCGGCAGCCTCCTACGAGCAGTACTTC. Encoded protein: CASSFSGAAAASYEQYF.

In regard to this clonotype: Given the absence of the conserved phenylalanine or tryptophan at the CDR3 end, a read error is likely. The V and J genes are TRBV29-1 and TRBJ2-7, with 12 bases that match TRBD2. The CDR3 loop spans 15 amino acids. Germline lookup yields CDR1 SQVTM and CDR2 ANQGSEA. The chain's CDR3 is CSVELAGGGSYEQYI. The CDR3 DNA reads TGCAGCGTTGAACTAGCGGGGGGGGGCTCCTACGAACAGTACATC.

This chain uses TRBV5-1 with TRBJ2-3, with D unclear. The CDR3 covers 12 residues. V lost 4 bases to trimming and J lost 0 bases, with 3 bases between them. Germline CDR1 reads SGHRS; CDR2 reads YFSETQ. The CDR3 DNA reads TGCGCCAGCAGCGACAGCACAGATACGCAGTATTTT. Protein: CASSDSTDTQYF.

Details on this clonotype: This may stem from a read error, because a much larger clone lies one nucleotide away. V usage is TRBV11-2 and J usage is TRBJ2-3; 10 bases are shared with TRBD2. The CDR3 totals 17 residues. The V gene's germline CDR1 is SGHAT and CDR2 FQNNGV. The CDR3 region is CVSSSGVASGRADTQYF. For the CDR3, the DNA is TGTGTCAGCAGCTCCGGCGTGGCAAGCGGGAGGGCAGATACGCAGTATTTT.

Notes on this clonotype: One end of the junction varies from germline; a read error may be responsible. The chain recombines TRBV10-3 with TRBJ2-7; no definite D call. This CDR3 contains 12 residues. Germline assignment: CDR1 ENHRY and CDR2 SYGVKD. The CDR3 here is CAMDSGRDEQYF. Here the CDR3 DNA reads TGTGCCATGGATTCCGGGCGAGACGAGCAGTATTTC.

Of note for this clonotype: The DNA is left out, because the CDR3 cannot be placed on it with certainty; the CDR3 is given as TCRdb lists it. The gene calls are TRBV29-1 and TRBJ2-2; the DNA was not used to check the table's D call, TRBD2. CDR1 SQVTM and CDR2 ANQGSEA come from the germline V gene. The CDR3 spans 13 residues, counting both ends. The CDR3 loop is CSVEEMRAGSCFF.

Comment on this clonotype: A single base separates this from a much larger clone, so it may be a read error. This CDR3 is CASSYRAFAEAFF. The CDR3 nucleotides read TGTGCCAGCAGTTACCGAGCCTTTGCTGAAGCTTTCTTT. The V and J genes are TRBV5-4 and TRBJ1-1; D unclear. The length of the CDR3 is 13 residues. Trimming took off 5 bases at V and 6 bases at J, with 14 bases between the two ends. Germline assignment: CDR1 SGHNT and CDR2 YYREEE (reference sequence).

This clonotype has a count of ten or more. V and J are TRBV6-5 and TRBJ2-5; a weak D match, TRBD1 (6 bases). The ends were cut back, 4 bases at V and 5 bases at J, with 14 bases in the middle. Germline V lookup: CDR1 MNHEY, CDR2 SVGAGI. This CDR3 comprises 14 residues. The CDR3 sequence is CASSSQDSLETQYF. CDR3 sequence (DNA): TGTGCCAGCAGTTCCCAGGACAGCCTTGAGACCCAGTACTTC.

Comments on this clonotype: The germline gene is not matched at one end of the junction; a read error may be the cause. The V call is TRBV29-1, the J call TRBJ1-2; perhaps TRBD1 as D (5 bases). The germline V gene has CDR1 SQVTM and CDR2 ANQGSEA. The CDR3 contains 14 residues. The CDR3 is CGVDFSYNRYGYTF. CDR3 DNA sequence: TGCGGCGTTGATTTCTCCTATAACAGGTATGGCTACACCTTC.

This clonotype was counted between two and nine times. V and J are TRBV11-2 and TRBJ2-2, with D perhaps matching TRBD2 (5 bases). Trimming pared 5 bases from V and 6 bases from J, leaving 10 bases between. The germline V gene encodes CDR1 SGHAT and CDR2 FQNNGV. CDR3 length equals 13 residues. For the CDR3, the DNA is TGTGCCAGCAGCCCCCAGAGGGCCGGGGAGCTGTTTTTT. Its translation is CASSPQRAGELFF.

This clonotype was seen a handful of times. The rearrangement uses TRBV5-1 and TRBJ2-7, with D maybe TRBD2 (5 bases). The V gene lost 5 bases and the J gene lost 2 bases, with 11 bases spanning the gap. The CDR3 has 13 amino acids. Germline V gene lookup returns CDR1 SGHRS and CDR2 YFSETQ. In DNA, the CDR3 is TGCGCCAGCAGACCAATGAGGGCCTACGAGCAGTACTTC. Translated: CASRPMRAYEQYF.

A word on this clonotype: This may arise from a read error, as a much more abundant clone is one base away. This chain connects TRBV5-4 to TRBJ2-5; perhaps TRBD1 as D (6 bases). CDR3 length equals 14 residues. CDR1 is SGHNT, CDR2 YYREEE, per germline (reference sequence). This chain's CDR3 is CASSLVDSQETQCF. The CDR3 DNA is TGTGCCAGCAGCTTGGTGGACAGCCAAGAGACCCAGTGCTTC.

The table lists this clonotype with a few counts. V and J are TRBV28 and TRBJ1-2; D not certain. Between the trimmed V and J ends, which lost 5 bases and 2 bases, there was a span of 12 bases. Germline-derived CDR1 and CDR2 are MDHEN and SYDVKM. The CDR3 has 14 amino acids. DNA for the CDR3: TGTGCCAGCAGTGAGAAGGACTGGAACTATGGCTACACCTTC. This translates into CASSEKDWNYGYTF.